The present T cell receptor (beta chain) was sequenced within a study of neurological immune-mediated disorders (dated by TCRdb to about 2019). For context, the study as a whole: The study compared peripheral blood TCR-beta repertoires of HTLV-I-associated myelopathy (HAM/TSP) patients, multiple sclerosis patients and healthy controls using UMI-based sequencing. The cohort was made up of about 66 subjects, consisting of around 14 HAM/TSP patients, approximately 35 multiple sclerosis patients and 20 healthy controls. Longitudinal samples, technical triplicates and paired sorted CD4+ and CD8+ T-cell subsets, alongside PBMC samples, were included among the roughly 100 TCR-beta libraries. What the study reported, not specific to this receptor: No identical CDR3 amino acid sequences were shared among expanded clones across subjects, suggesting private TCR-beta repertoires in all groups. TCR clonal expansion was greatest in HAM/TSP patients and smallest in MS patients, who ranked below even healthy controls.

To synthesize cDNA, template-switch 5'RACE was performed with a primer carrying a 10-nucleotide random unique molecular identifier so that each TCR transcript was tagged. Over 170 million TCR-beta sequences, covering 15-18 subjects, were produced in each sequencing run. The RNeasy kit was used for extraction of total RNA. TCR-beta VDJ regions were amplified with primers for the TCR constant region and the 5'RACE anchor, using the KAPA Real-time Library Amplification kit. A first PCR added sample indexes and Illumina adaptors, and a second PCR then raised library yield. After purification with Ampure beads, the TCR product of roughly 650 bp was size-selected on a 2% E-gel SizeSelection system. Before pooling, library quality was checked on a Bioanalyzer, concentration was measured with Qubit, and libraries were quantified with the Kapa Library Quantification kit. An Illumina HiSeq 2500 sequenced the libraries paired-end 2 x 150 bp. To increase sequence diversity, about 23-30% phiX was spiked into each library pool. As for the original processing: Quality-filtered reads were processed with the UMI-based MiGEC pipeline, and over 85% of raw TCR sequences were removed by the MiGEC pipeline during error correction. VDJ genes were aligned to IMGT germline references, and clonotypes were defined by unique CDR3 amino acid sequence plus V-J genes. Clonal expansion, Shannon diversity and CDR3 relatedness (CalcPairwiseDistances, ClusterSamples) were evaluated with VDJtools, and phylogenetic trees were built with CLCbio workbench. Using coefficient-of-variation modelling across technical triplicates, the study counted a clone as expanded if it had at least 8 unique UMIs. TCRdb trimmed the raw reads at Q25, called clones with MiXCR and kept productive beta chains. Identical CDR3 proteins give one entry, which carries the most common genes and DNA. The V and J calls and clone size come from TCRdb's table, not from the authors' own analysis. The table for this sample lists 44,000 or so distinct CDR3 sequences; just under 6.5% of them were counted only once. The top ten constitute 0.55% to 0.65% of the sample.

Healthy controls were blood bank volunteers in Maryland, USA. For the sorted-subset TCR libraries, the starting material was fewer than 1.2 million sorted CD4+ or CD8+ T cells. PBMCs were separated from peripheral blood using Ficoll-Hypaque density gradient centrifugation and then cryopreserved in liquid nitrogen. Paired sorted CD4+ and CD8+ subsets came from healthy controls, HAM/TSP patients and MS patients. The CDR3 has 13 amino acids, counting the end cysteine and phenylalanine. The sequence is cut down to CDR3 DNA, 39 bases in frame from base 1. The germline V gene (reference sequence) gives CDR1 as MNHEY and CDR2 as SMNVEV. Trimming takes 2 bases from V and 6 bases from J, and the germline ends sit 11 bases apart. The sample holds many counts of this clonotype. The specificity of this receptor is unknown. Base quality data are lacking; no much larger clone is found one base away.

The chain is made from TRBV27 and TRBJ2-7, with the D gene not confidently named. Sequencing was carried out using CD4+ T cells from blood. The receptor was isolated from a woman aged 40 to 49 in good health. The CDR3 in this case is CASSLATPSEQYF. The base sequence is TGTGCCAGCAGTTTAGCGACCCCGTCCGAGCAGTACTTC.